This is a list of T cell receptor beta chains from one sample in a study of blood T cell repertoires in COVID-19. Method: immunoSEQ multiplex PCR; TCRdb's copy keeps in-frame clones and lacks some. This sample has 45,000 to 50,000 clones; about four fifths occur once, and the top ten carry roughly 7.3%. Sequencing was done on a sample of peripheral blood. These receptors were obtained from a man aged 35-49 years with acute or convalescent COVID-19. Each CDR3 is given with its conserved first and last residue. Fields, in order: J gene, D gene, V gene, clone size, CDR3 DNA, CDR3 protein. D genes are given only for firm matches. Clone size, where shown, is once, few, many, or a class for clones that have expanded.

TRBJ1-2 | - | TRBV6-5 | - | TGTGCCAGCAGCCCGGGATATGGCTACACCTTC | CASSPGYGYTF
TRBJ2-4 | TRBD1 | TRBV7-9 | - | TGTGCCAGCAGCTCTCTCGAAGGATACAGGGGGGAAGGAAACATTCAGTACTTC | CASSSLEGYRGEGNIQYF
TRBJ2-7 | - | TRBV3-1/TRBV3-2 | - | TGTGCCAGCAGCCAACGGGGGATTTACGAGCAGTACTTC | CASSQRGIYEQYF
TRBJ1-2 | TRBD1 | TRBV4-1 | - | TGCGCCAGCAGCCAAGAGCGGCAGGGGGCGGTTGGCTACACCTTC | CASSQERQGAVGYTF
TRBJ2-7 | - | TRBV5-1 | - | TGCGCCAGCAACAGCGGATACGAGCAGTACTTC | CASNSGYEQYF
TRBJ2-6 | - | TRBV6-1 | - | TGTGCCAGCAGTGGAACAGGCTCGCCTGGGGCCAACGTCCTGACTTTC | CASSGTGSPGANVLTF
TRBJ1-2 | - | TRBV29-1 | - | TGCAGCGTTCAGTCGGACAGCTATGGCTACACCTTC | CSVQSDSYGYTF
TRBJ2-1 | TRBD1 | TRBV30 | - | TGTGCCTGGAGTGTGGACAGGGGGCAGTTCTTC | CAWSVDRGQFF
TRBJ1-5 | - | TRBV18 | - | TGTGCCAGCTCGCTGGGTTCAGGGCAGCCCCAGCATTTT | CASSLGSGQPQHF
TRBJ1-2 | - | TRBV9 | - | TGTGCCAGCACGTTGCAGAACTATGGCTACACCTTC | CASTLQNYGYTF
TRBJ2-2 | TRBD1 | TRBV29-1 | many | TGCAGCGTTTACAGGGGTTCCAACGGGGAGCTGTTTTTT | CSVYRGSNGELFF
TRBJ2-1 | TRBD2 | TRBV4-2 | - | TGTGCCAGCAGCCAGACTAGCGACTACAATGAGCAGTTCTTC | CASSQTSDYNEQFF
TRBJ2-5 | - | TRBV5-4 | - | TGTGCCAGCAGCTTTGCTCTCGGGTCTCGGGCCCAGTACTTC | CASSFALGSRAQYF
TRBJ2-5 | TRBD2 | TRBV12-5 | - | TGTGCTAGTGGTTTGAATAGCGGGGGAGGTCTAGAGACCCAGTACTTC | CASGLNSGGGLETQYF
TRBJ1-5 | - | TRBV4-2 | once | TGTGCCAGCAGCCAAGAGGGCAGTCAGCCCCAGCATTTT | CASSQEGSQPQHF
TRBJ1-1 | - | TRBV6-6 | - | TGTGCCAGCAGCCGATCCGGGACTCACACTGAAGCTTTCTTT | CASSRSGTHTEAFF
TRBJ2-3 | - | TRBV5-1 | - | TGCGCCAGCAGCCCCCAGTACACAGATACGCAGTATTTT | CASSPQYTDTQYF
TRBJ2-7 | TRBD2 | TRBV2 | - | TGTGCCATCCCCGCGGGGGACCGCGGTAACTACGAGCAGTACTTC | CAIPAGDRGNYEQYF
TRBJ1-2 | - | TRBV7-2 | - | TGTGCCAGCAGCTCTCACCCGGGACAAATTTATGGCTACACCTTC | CASSSHPGQIYGYTF
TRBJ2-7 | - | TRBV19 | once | TGTGCCAGTAGGGGCAGACAATCCATCTACGAGCAGTACTTC | CASRGRQSIYEQYF
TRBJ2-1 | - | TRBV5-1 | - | TGCGCCAGCAGCTCTACAGGGCGCTCCTACAATGAGCAGTTCTTC | CASSSTGRSYNEQFF
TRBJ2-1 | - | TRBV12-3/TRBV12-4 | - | TGTGCCAGCAGTTTCAATAATGAGCAGTTCTTC | CASSFNNEQFF
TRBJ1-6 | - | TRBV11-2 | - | TGTGCCAGCAGCGAAAGGACAGATGGTAATTCACCCCTCCACTTT | CASSERTDGNSPLHF
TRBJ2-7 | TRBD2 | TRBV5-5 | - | TGTGCCAGCAGCTCCCTTTCGGGCGGGGGGCCGACCTACGAGCAGTACTTC | CASSSLSGGGPTYEQYF
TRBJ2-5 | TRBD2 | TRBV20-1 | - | TGCAGTGCTTCTAGCGGGGAGACCCAGTACTTC | CSASSGETQYF
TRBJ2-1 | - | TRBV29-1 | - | TGCAGCGTTGAGAGGGACACTAACAATGAGCAGTTCTTC | CSVERDTNNEQFF
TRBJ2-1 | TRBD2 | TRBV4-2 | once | TGTGCCAGCAGCCAGCAGGGAGGGGCCTACAATGAGCAGTTCTTC | CASSQQGGAYNEQFF
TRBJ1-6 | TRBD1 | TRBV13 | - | TGTGCCAGCAGCTTAACTTCGGACAGGGTCTGGACAGGTATCCACTTT | CASSLTSDRVWTGIHF
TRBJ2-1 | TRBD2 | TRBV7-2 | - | TGTGCCAGCACCCAACCGGGGGGTCACTACAATGAGCAGTTCTTC | CASTQPGGHYNEQFF